Sequencing of this TCR beta chain was carried out in a study of blood T cell repertoires in COVID-19. V was clipped by 1 base and J by 2 bases, with 16 bases between them. This CDR3 is 16 amino acids long. CDR1 and CDR2 from the germline V gene are SGHNT and YYREEE (reference sequence). How the authors handled the data: Using reference gene primer amplification, nucleated cell counts were estimated. Clones were sequenced by immunoSEQ multiplex PCR, and TCRdb holds only the in-frame ones, with some missing. The V and J calls and the clone size are those of that table, but D and trimming were determined from the DNA. Altogether some 78,000 clones are present, 80% being singletons, with the ten largest covering over 5.5%.

The receptor's source is a man between 60 and 75 years old with active or convalescent COVID-19. Sequenced: peripheral blood. The genes are TRBV5-4 and TRBJ2-7; D uncertain. CDR3 residues: CASSLLAGNFPYEQYF. CDR3 DNA: TGTGCCAGCAGCTTGCTGGCAGGCAATTTCCCCTACGAGCAGTACTTC.